This TCR beta chain was identified in a study of T-cell reconstitution after alpha-beta-depleted transplantation in children. This clonotype was observed a few times. The CDR3 contains 13 residues. Germline V gene lookup returns CDR1 DFQATT and CDR2 SNEGSKA (reference sequence). V was trimmed by 3 bases and J by 4 bases, leaving 10 bases between them. During its preparation, the TCRbeta library received unique molecular identifiers. MiXCR, run by TCRdb on the PCR reads, gives a single entry per CDR3 protein. The data hold over 550,000 distinct CDR3 sequences, with approximately 10% observed a single time.

The source material was PBMCs from the stem cell graft donor, sampled from the stem cell graft. This clonotype originated in a human donor who donated a stem cell graft to a child with acute myeloid leukemia. The genes are TRBV20-1 and TRBJ1-3, with D perhaps TRBD1 (5 bases). In nucleotides, the CDR3 is TGCAGTGCTAGTCTGACAGCCGGAAACACCATATATTTT. Protein product: CSASLTAGNTIYF.